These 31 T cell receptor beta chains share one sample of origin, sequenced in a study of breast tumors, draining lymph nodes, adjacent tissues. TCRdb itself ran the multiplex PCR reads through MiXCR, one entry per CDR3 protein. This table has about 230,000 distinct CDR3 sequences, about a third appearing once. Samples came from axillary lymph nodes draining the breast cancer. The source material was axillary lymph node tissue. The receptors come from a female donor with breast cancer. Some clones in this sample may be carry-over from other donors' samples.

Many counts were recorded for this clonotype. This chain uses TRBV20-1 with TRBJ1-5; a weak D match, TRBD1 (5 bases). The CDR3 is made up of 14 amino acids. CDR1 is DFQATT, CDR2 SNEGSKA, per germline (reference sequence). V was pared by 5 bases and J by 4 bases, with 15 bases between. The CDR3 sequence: CSAVTARGNQPQHF. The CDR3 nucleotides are TGCAGTGCTGTGACAGCGAGGGGAAATCAGCCCCAGCATTTT.

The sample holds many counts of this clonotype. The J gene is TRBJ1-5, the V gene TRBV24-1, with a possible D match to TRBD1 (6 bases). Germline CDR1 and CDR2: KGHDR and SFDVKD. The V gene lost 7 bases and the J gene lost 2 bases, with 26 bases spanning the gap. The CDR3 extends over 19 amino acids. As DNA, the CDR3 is TGTGCCACCAGAATGATACAGGGACATTCACCACCACGCAATCAGCCCCAGCATTTT. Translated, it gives CATRMIQGHSPPRNQPQHF.

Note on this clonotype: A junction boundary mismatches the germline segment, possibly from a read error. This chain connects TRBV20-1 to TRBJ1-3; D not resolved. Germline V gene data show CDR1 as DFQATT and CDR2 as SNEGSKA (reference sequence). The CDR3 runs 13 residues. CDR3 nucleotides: TGCAGTGCGCGTCAGGCGGCAGGAAACGCCATATATTTT. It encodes CSARQAAGNAIYF.

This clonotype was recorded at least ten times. The CDR3 nucleotides read TGTGCCTGGAGTGGAGAAGCGCAGTTCTTC. Amino acid sequence: CAWSGEAQFF. The chain is built from TRBV30 and TRBJ2-1, with D hard to call. The CDR3 is made up of 10 amino acids. V gave up 1 base and J gave up 12 bases, with 7 bases separating them. CDR1 is GTSNPN, CDR2 SVGIG, per germline (reference sequence).

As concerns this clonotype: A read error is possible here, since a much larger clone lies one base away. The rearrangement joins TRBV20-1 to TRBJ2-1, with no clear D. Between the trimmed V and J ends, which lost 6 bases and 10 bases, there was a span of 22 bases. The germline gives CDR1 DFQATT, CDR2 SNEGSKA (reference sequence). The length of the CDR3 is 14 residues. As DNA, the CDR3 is TGCAGTGCCCCCAGACCGGGTCCGGGCGCGGAGCAGTTCTTC. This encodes CSAPRPGPGAEQFF.

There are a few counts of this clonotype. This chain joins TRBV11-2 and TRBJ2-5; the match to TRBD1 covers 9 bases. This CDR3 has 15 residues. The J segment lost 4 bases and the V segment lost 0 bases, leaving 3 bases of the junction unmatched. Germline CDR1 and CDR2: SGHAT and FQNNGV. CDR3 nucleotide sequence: TGTGCCAGCAGCTTAGAGGGGACAGGGAGAGAGACCCAGTACTTC. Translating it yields CASSLEGTGRETQYF.

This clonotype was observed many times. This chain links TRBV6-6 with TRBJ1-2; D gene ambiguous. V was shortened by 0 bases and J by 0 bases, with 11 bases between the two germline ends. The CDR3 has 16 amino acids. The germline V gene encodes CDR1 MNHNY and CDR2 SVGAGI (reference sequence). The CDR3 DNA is TGTGCCAGCAGTTACTCGAAAGCCGGAACTAACTATGGCTACACCTTC. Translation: CASSYSKAGTNYGYTF.

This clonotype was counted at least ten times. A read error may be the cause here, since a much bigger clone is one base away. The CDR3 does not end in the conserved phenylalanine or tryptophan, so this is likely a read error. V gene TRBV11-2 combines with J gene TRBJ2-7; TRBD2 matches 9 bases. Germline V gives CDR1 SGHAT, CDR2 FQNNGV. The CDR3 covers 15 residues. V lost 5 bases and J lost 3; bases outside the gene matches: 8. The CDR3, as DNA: TGTGCCAGCAGCCTGGGTAGCGGGGGTCGCTACGAGCAGTACCTC. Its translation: CASSLGSGGRYEQYL.

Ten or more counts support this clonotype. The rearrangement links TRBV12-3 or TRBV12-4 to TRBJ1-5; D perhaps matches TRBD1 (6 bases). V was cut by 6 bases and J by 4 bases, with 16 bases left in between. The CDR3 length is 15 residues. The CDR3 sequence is CASSTQTGSNQPQHF. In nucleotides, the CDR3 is TGTGCCAGCAGCACACAGACAGGTTCAAATCAGCCCCAGCATTTT.

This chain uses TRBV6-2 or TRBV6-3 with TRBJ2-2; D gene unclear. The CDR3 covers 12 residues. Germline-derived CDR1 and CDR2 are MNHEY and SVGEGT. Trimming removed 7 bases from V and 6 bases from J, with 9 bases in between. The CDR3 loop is CASTAVAGELFF. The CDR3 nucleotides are TGTGCCAGCACCGCGGTTGCCGGGGAGCTGTTTTTT.

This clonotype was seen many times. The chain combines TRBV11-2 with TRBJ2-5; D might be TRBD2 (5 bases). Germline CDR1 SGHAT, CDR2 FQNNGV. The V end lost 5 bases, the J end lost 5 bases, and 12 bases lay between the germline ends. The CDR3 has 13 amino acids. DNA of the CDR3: TGTGCCAGCAGCAGCGGCCCTCGGGAGACCCAGTACTTC. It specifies CASSSGPRETQYF.

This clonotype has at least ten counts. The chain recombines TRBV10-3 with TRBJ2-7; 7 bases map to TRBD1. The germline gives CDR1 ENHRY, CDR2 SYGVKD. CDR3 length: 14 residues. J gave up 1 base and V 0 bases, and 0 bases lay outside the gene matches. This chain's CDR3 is CAISESTGSYEQYF. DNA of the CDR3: TGTGCCATCAGTGAGTCGACAGGGTCCTACGAGCAGTACTTC.

The CDR3 DNA reads TGCGCCAGCAGGAGAGGGACTAGCGGGACCTACGTCCTGACTTTC. It codes for CASRRGTSGTYVLTF. The chain couples TRBV5-1 to TRBJ2-6; 13 positions agree with TRBD2. CDR3 length: 15 amino acids. Trimming took 5 bases from V and 11 from J; bases not matched to a gene: 7. CDR1 is SGHRS, CDR2 YFSETQ, per germline.

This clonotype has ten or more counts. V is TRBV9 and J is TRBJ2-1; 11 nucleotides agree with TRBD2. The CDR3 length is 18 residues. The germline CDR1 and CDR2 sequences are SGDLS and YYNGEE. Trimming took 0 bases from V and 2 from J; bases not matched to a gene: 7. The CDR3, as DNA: TGTGCCAGCAGCGTAGGTAGCGGGAGGGCCGGGGCCTACAATGAGCAGTTCTTC. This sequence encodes CASSVGSGRAGAYNEQFF.

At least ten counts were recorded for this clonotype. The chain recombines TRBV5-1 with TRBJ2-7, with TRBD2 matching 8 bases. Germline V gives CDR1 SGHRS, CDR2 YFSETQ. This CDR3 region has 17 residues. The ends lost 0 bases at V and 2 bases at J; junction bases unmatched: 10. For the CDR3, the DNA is TGCGCCAGCAGCTTGGAGCCGAGCGGGAGTGATACCTACGAGCAGTACTTC. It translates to CASSLEPSGSDTYEQYF.

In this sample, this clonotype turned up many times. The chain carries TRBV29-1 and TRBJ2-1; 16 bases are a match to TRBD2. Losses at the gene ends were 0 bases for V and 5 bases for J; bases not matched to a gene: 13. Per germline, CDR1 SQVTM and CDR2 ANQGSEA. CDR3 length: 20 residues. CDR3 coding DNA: TGCAGCGTTGAAGATCTTTGGTTAGGGACTAGCGGGAGGGTCCACAATGAGCAGTTCTTC. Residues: CSVEDLWLGTSGRVHNEQFF.

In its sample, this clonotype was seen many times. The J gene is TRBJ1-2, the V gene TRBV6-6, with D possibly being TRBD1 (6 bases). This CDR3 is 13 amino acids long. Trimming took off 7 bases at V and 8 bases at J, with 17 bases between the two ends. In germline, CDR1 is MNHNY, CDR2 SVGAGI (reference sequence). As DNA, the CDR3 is TGTGCCAGCAAGGGGGGGAGGTGGCACGGCTACACCTTC. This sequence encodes CASKGGRWHGYTF.

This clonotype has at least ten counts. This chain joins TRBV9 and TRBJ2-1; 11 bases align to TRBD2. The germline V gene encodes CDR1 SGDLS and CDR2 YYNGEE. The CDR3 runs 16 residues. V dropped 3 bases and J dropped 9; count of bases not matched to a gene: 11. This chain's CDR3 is CASSAGLAEGEGEQFF. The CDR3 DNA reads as TGTGCCAGCAGCGCGGGACTAGCGGAGGGAGAGGGTGAGCAGTTCTTC.

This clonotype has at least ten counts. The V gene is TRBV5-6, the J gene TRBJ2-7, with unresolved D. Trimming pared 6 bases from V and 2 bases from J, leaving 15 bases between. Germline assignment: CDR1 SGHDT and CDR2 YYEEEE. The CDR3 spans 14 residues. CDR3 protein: CASTASASPYEQYF. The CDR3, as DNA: TGTGCCAGCACCGCGTCGGCTTCCCCCTACGAGCAGTACTTC.

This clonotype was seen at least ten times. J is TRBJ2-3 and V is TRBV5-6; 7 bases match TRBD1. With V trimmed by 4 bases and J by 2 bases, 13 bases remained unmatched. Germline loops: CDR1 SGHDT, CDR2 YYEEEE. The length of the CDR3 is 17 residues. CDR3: CASSRGLTGHLTDTQYF. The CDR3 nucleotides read TGTGCCAGCAGCCGCGGATTGACAGGGCACCTCACAGATACGCAGTATTTT.

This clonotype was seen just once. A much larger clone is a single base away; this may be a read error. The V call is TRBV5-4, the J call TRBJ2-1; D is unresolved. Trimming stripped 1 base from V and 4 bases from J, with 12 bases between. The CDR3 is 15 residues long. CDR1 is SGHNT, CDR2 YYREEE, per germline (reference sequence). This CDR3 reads CASSLSGAYYNEQFF. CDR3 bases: TGTGCCAGCAGCTTGAGTGGCGCGTATTACAATGAGCAGTTCTTC.

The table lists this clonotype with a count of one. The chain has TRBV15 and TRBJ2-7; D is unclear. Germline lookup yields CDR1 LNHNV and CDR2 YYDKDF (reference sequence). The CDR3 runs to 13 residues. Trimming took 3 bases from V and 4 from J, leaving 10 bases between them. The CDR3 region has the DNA TGTGCCACCAGCAGCCTTACAGATTACGAGCAGTACTTC. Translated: CATSSLTDYEQYF.

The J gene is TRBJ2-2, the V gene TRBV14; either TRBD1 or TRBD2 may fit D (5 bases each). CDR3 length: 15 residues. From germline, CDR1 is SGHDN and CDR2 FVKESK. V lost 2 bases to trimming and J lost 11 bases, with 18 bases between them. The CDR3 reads CASSQNRDLRGELFF. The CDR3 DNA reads TGTGCCAGCAGCCAAAACCGGGACCTCCGCGGAGAGCTGTTTTTT.

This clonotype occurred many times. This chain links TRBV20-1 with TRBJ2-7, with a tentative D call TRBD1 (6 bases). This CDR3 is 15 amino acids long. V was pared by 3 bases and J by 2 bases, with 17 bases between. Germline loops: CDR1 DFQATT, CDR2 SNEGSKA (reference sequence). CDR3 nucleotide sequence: TGCAGTGCTAGTGAGCCTTTGGGACACACCTACGAGCAGTACTTC. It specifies CSASEPLGHTYEQYF.

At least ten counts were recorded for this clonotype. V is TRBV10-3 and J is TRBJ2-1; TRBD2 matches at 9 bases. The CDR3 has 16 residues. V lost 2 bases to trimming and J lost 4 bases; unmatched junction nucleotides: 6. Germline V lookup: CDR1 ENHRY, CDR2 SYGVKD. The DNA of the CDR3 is TGTGCCATCAGTGAGACGACTAGCGGAGGGTACAATGAGCAGTTCTTC. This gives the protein CAISETTSGGYNEQFF.

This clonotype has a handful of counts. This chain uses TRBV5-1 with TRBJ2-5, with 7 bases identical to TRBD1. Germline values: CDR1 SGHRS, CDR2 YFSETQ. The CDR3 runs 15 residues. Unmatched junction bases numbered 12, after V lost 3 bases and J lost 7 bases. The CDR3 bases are TGCGCCAGCAGCTCGACAGGGACCCTAGACGGGACCCAGTACTTC. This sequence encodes CASSSTGTLDGTQYF.

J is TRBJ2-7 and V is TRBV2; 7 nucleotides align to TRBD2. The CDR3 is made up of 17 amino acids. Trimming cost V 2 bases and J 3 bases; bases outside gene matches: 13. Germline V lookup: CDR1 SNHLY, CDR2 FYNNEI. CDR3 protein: CASSEKRRASGNYEQYF. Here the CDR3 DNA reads TGTGCCAGCAGTGAAAAAAGGAGAGCTAGCGGCAACTACGAGCAGTACTTC.

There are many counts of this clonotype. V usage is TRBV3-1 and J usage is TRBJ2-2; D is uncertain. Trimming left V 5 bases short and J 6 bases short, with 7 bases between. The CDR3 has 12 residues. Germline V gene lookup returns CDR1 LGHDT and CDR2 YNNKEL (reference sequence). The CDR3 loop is CASSLIPGELFF. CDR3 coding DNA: TGTGCCAGCAGCTTAATCCCCGGGGAGCTGTTTTTT.

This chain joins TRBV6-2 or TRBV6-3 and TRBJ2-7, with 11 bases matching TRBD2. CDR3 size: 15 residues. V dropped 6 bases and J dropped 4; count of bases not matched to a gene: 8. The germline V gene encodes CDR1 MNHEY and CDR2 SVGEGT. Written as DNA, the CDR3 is TGTGCCAGCAGGCCCCGACTAGCGGGGAAATACGAGCAGTACTTC. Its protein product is CASRPRLAGKYEQYF.

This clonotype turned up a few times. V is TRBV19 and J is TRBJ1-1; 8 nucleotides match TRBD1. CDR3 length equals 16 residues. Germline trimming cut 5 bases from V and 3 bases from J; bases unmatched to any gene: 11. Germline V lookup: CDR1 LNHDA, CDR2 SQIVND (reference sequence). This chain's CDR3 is CASSLWQGAGDTEAFF. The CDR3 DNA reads TGTGCCAGTAGTCTTTGGCAGGGGGCTGGAGACACTGAAGCTTTCTTT.

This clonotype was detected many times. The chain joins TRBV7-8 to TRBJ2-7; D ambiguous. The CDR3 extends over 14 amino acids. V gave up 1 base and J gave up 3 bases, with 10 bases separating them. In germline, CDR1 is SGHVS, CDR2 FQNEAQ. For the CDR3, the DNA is TGTGCCAGCAGCTTAGGCAAACTCGGCTACGAGCAGTACTTC. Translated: CASSLGKLGYEQYF.